These T cell receptor beta chains were read from a single sample in a study of blood T cell repertoires in COVID-19. Produced via immunoSEQ multiplex PCR; TCRdb's table is partial and in-frame only. The sample consists of 250,000 to 350,000 clones, approximately 83% of them appearing once. Sequenced sample: PBMCs or T cells enriched from blood (not recorded which). The receptors were sampled from a woman in her thirties who had recovered from COVID-19. Each CDR3 is given without its conserved first and last residue.

TRBV5-1	TRBJ2-2	ASSPFDRTGELF
TRBV7-2	TRBJ2-3	ASSLGGVTDTQY
TRBV4-2	TRBJ1-2	ASSQDWKLQTYGYT
TRBV11-2	TRBJ1-4	ASSSEDRPEKLF
TRBV7-9	TRBJ1-4	ASRRGANEKLF
TRBV24-1	TRBJ1-5	ATSGGEASNQPQH
TRBV4-2	TRBJ1-6	ASSQDKGWELSPLH
TRBV3-1/TRBV3-2	TRBJ1-6	ASSQGVTRGTVNSPLH
TRBV2	TRBJ1-4	ASRNRGHTNEKLF
TRBV6-4	TRBJ2-1	ASSTSGRNYNEQF
TRBV19	TRBJ1-5	ASSIPFAGASNQPQH
TRBV7-6	TRBJ2-2	ASSLPHSLAGNTGELF
TRBV30	TRBJ1-5	AWSGGQASNQPQH
TRBV5-5	TRBJ2-7	ASSRADRAEQY
TRBV4-1	TRBJ2-7	ASSQDRTGAFSYEQY
TRBV18	TRBJ2-5	ASSPPGLKETQY
TRBV5-4	TRBJ1-4	ASSLAYGQGEEKLF
TRBV12-3/TRBV12-4	TRBJ2-1	ASSGDRDGEQF
TRBV19	TRBJ2-3	ASSIAGRRTNTQY
TRBV6-2/TRBV6-3	TRBJ2-1	ASSPVAGKSSYNEQF
TRBV2	TRBJ1-4	ASSEGQGWKLF
TRBV3-1/TRBV3-2	TRBJ2-3	ASSQVLGSLDTQY
TRBV3-1/TRBV3-2	TRBJ2-3	ASRTGQASDTQY
TRBV6-6	TRBJ1-4	ASRDRISEKLF
TRBV10-3	TRBJ2-7	AISEGTGTSAYEQY
TRBV2	TRBJ2-2	ASSERGLAGDKTGELF
TRBV5-6	TRBJ1-2	ASKRARGEGYT
TRBV24-1	TRBJ2-7	ATSAAGGLDEQY
TRBV2	TRBJ1-6	ASSEYRDNSPLH
TRBV28	TRBJ1-5	ASSLWVQGAQPQH
TRBV9	TRBJ1-3	ASSVAGGGSSGNTIY
TRBV5-1	TRBJ2-1	ASSFSGTGGTLEQF
TRBV5-6	TRBJ1-4	ASSLWGSWKEKLF
TRBV5-1	TRBJ2-7	ASSLGWDIRTEQY
TRBV27	TRBJ2-1	ASRMGLAGNNEQF
TRBV7-9	TRBJ2-3	ASTWTGGATDTQY
TRBV2	TRBJ2-2	ASTLAGNTGELF
TRBV28	TRBJ2-2	ANSSKPGQGNTGELF
TRBV18	TRBJ1-4	ASSPEKEKLF
TRBV27	TRBJ1-1	ASSLHGRNTEAF
TRBV11-2	TRBJ2-3	ASSFGTGRTDTQY
TRBV2	TRBJ1-3	ASSPDSLNSGNTIY
TRBV28	TRBJ1-1	ASSRGGANTEAF
TRBV9	TRBJ2-7	ASSVSGTSSYEQY
TRBV18	TRBJ1-2	ASSPDWAYGYT
TRBV4-1	TRBJ2-7	ASSQHRLSSYEQY
TRBV7-2	TRBJ1-5	ASSLGGIKPQH
TRBV28	TRBJ1-1	ASTGGLFLSNTEAF
TRBV7-9	TRBJ1-4	ASSFIEESQKLF
TRBV11-2	TRBJ1-1	ASSLPGGDTEAF
TRBV25-1	TRBJ1-6	ASTRSGGSPLH
TRBV7-2	TRBJ1-2	ASSLDTNYGYT